Listed below are T cell receptor beta chains from one sample, sequenced in a study of blood T cells in healthy people across ages. MiXCR, applied by TCRdb to the 5' RACE reads, yields one record per CDR3 protein. The sample lists about 1,000,000 distinct CDR3 sequences, roughly 45% occurring once. Sequencing was done on a sample of blood. These receptors were collected from a woman aged 60 to 75 in good health. The CDR3 runs from the conserved cysteine through the conserved F or W. Fields, in order: D gene, clone size, V gene, J gene, CDR3 protein, CDR3 DNA. The D gene is left open where the match is weak. Where a row states a size, it is once, few, many or the class of an expanded clone; other rows omit it.

-	-	TRBV7-3	TRBJ2-7	CASSLDGIGEQYF	TGTGCCAGCAGCTTAGACGGGATTGGGGAGCAGTACTTC
-	once	TRBV18	TRBJ2-1	CASPGEDGANNEQFF	TGTGCCAGCCCCGGGGAGGACGGGGCAAACAATGAGCAGTTCTTC
TRBD1	-	TRBV24-1	TRBJ1-2	CATSDRTGDGYTF	TGTGCCACCAGTGACCGTACAGGGGACGGCTACACCTTC
TRBD1	-	TRBV6-6	TRBJ1-2	CASHTKIDRVRDGYTF	TGTGCCAGCCACACAAAAATCGACAGGGTGAGGGATGGCTACACCTTC
TRBD2	-	TRBV9	TRBJ2-5	CASSVAAGGPRGETQYF	TGTGCCAGCAGCGTAGCAGCGGGAGGACCTCGTGGAGAGACCCAGTACTTC
-	few	TRBV24-1	TRBJ2-4	CATSDVQGPKNIQYF	TGTGCCACCAGTGATGTACAGGGTCCCAAAAACATTCAGTACTTC
TRBD1	few	TRBV2	TRBJ2-7	CASSGVGTGLEQYF	TGTGCCAGCAGTGGCGTTGGGACAGGGCTCGAGCAGTACTTC
TRBD1	few	TRBV7-2	TRBJ1-5	CASSPRTGVDQPQHF	TGTGCCAGCAGCCCCCGGACAGGGGTGGATCAGCCCCAGCATTTT
TRBD1	-	TRBV11-2	TRBJ2-7	CASSLSHRGSSYEQYF	TGTGCCAGCAGCTTGTCCCACAGGGGGAGCTCCTACGAGCAGTACTTC
-	-	TRBV6-5	TRBJ1-6	CASSYSQGGSPLHF	TGTGCCAGCAGTTACTCGCAGGGAGGATCACCCCTCCACTTT
-	few	TRBV20-1	TRBJ2-5	CSARDVTGRDETQYF	TGCAGTGCTAGAGATGTGACAGGGAGGGATGAGACCCAGTACTTC
-	many	TRBV5-1	TRBJ2-3	CASSLAEDTQYF	TGTGCCAGCAGCTTAGCAGAGGATACGCAGTATTTT
-	-	TRBV7-8	TRBJ1-1	CASSLWGGLGVNTEAFF	TGTGCCAGCAGCCTATGGGGGGGCTTAGGAGTGAACACTGAAGCTTTCTTT
-	many	TRBV20-1	TRBJ2-1	CSARDERGAGSYNEQFF	TGCAGTGCTAGAGATGAAAGGGGGGCCGGCTCCTACAATGAGCAGTTCTTC
-	-	TRBV20-1	TRBJ1-5	CSAAVAGAGNQPQHF	TGCAGTGCTGCCGTGGCGGGGGCTGGCAATCAGCCCCAGCATTTT
-	many	TRBV29-1	TRBJ2-7	CSVVNRGISYEQYF	TGCAGCGTCGTTAATCGGGGGATCTCCTACGAGCAGTACTTC
TRBD2	few	TRBV4-2	TRBJ2-4	CASSQGSLTWREINIQYF	TGTGCCAGCAGCCAAGGAAGCCTTACGTGGCGGGAGATAAACATTCAGTACTTC
TRBD1	-	TRBV25-1	TRBJ2-4	CASSDLTGDGIQYF	TGTGCCAGCAGTGACCTGACAGGGGACGGCATTCAGTACTTC
-	-	TRBV13	TRBJ2-4	CASSVRDANIQYF	TGTGCCAGCAGCGTCCGGGACGCAAACATTCAGTACTTC
-	-	TRBV28	TRBJ2-5	CASSPFRVQETQYF	TGTGCCAGCAGCCCTTTCAGGGTTCAAGAGACCCAGTACTTC
-	few	TRBV7-2	TRBJ2-7	CASSLGGRQGYEQYF	TGTGCCAGCAGCTTAGGGGGAAGGCAGGGTTACGAGCAGTACTTC
TRBD1	-	TRBV11-1	TRBJ2-7	CASSLLGTGASVSSSSYEQYF	TGTGCCAGCAGCTTACTTGGGACAGGGGCTAGCGTCTCGTCTAGCTCCTACGAGCAGTACTTC
TRBD2	-	TRBV20-1	TRBJ2-7	CSASSPGLSFREQYF	TGCAGTGCTAGTTCCCCGGGACTATCCTTCCGGGAGCAGTACTTC
-	-	TRBV12-3/TRBV12-4	TRBJ2-1	CASSTTHEQFF	TGTGCCAGCAGCACCACCCACGAGCAGTTCTTC
-	-	TRBV7-9	TRBJ2-7	CASSLDIGGSSRDSYEQYF	TGTGCCAGCAGCTTAGACATAGGTGGGTCCTCTAGGGATTCCTACGAGCAGTACTTC
-	-	TRBV7-8	TRBJ1-2	CASSLAPHVTGGYTF	TGTGCCAGCAGCTTAGCTCCCCACGTAACGGGTGGCTACACCTTC
TRBD1	-	TRBV2	TRBJ2-1	CASKKGTGNNEQFF	TGTGCCAGCAAGAAGGGGACAGGGAATAATGAGCAGTTCTTC
-	-	TRBV5-1	TRBJ2-5	CASSLGQGLTRQETQYF	TGCGCCAGCAGCTTGGGGCAGGGGCTCACGAGGCAAGAGACCCAGTACTTC
TRBD1	once	TRBV7-2	TRBJ1-2	CASSLGQTVYGYTF	TGTGCCAGCAGCTTGGGACAGACCGTCTATGGCTACACCTTC
-	-	TRBV7-8	TRBJ2-7	CASSKLDYEQYF	TGTGCCAGCAGTAAGCTGGACTACGAGCAGTACTTC